A selection of T cell receptor beta chains follows, all from one sample in a study of shared clonotypes between healthy human individuals. Clones were sequenced by immunoSEQ multiplex PCR, and TCRdb holds only the in-frame ones, with some missing. The repertoire holds around 990,000 clones, approximately 77% seen once, with about 0.89% in the top ten. The sequenced sample consisted of memory CD4+ T cells from PBMCs. Receptors were obtained from a man between 18 and 35 years old in good health. Some clones in this sample may be carry-over from other donors' samples. CDR3s include the opening cysteine and the closing phenylalanine or tryptophan. A D gene is named only where the DNA matches it firmly.

cdr3_nt cdr3_aa d_call j_call v_call
TGTGCCAGCAGCCTCCGACTAGCGGGAGGGTACAATGAGCAGTTCTTC CASSLRLAGGYNEQFF TRBD2 TRBJ2-1 TRBV7-9
TGTGCCAGCAGCCCCCAGGCAGGGACTAGCAGTAGGAATGAGCAGTTCTTC CASSPQAGTSSRNEQFF TRBD2 TRBJ2-1 TRBV9
TGTGCCAGCAGCCAAGATCCTAGCGGCTACAATGAGCAGTTCTTC CASSQDPSGYNEQFF TRBD2 TRBJ2-1 TRBV14
TGCGCCAGCAGCTTGGATCGGGGTATCTACGAGCAGTACTTC CASSLDRGIYEQYF - TRBJ2-7 TRBV5-1
TGTGCCAGCAGCCCAGTTAGCGGGAGCTCCTACAATGAGCAGTTCTTC CASSPVSGSSYNEQFF TRBD2 TRBJ2-1 TRBV9
TGTGCCAGCAGCTTAGGAAATGGGGGATCTGAAGCTTTCTTT CASSLGNGGSEAFF - TRBJ1-1 TRBV7-9
TGTGCCAGCAGCTTTCAGTTCCCCGCCTACGAGCAGTACTTC CASSFQFPAYEQYF - TRBJ2-7 TRBV11-1
TGTGCCAGCAGTTTTACTAGTTTGATTGAGACCCAGTACTTC CASSFTSLIETQYF - TRBJ2-5 TRBV2
TGTGCCAGCAGCCTTAGCGGAGGTATACACTACGAGCAGTACTTC CASSLSGGIHYEQYF - TRBJ2-7 TRBV7-2
TGTGCCGGACGGGACAGGGGAATTGAACAGCCCCAGCATTTT CAGRDRGIEQPQHF TRBD1 TRBJ1-5 TRBV28
TGTGCCAGCAGGGGCGGGGAGAACACTGAAGCTTTCTTT CASRGGENTEAFF - TRBJ1-1 TRBV6-5
TGCGCCAGCGCAGATCCGAAGCGGGAGGCTTCGAACACCGGGGAGCTGTTTTTT CASADPKREASNTGELFF TRBD2 TRBJ2-2 TRBV4-1
TGTGCCAGCAGCTTGAAGGGAGGAATAAACACCGGGGAGCTGTTTTTT CASSLKGGINTGELFF - TRBJ2-2 TRBV5-4
TGTGCCAGCAGCCCCACAACAGGAGCCTACAATGAGCAGTTCTTC CASSPTTGAYNEQFF - TRBJ2-1 TRBV7-3
TGTGCCAGCAGCCGGACGTATGGGGAAGGTCAGCCCCAGCATTTT CASSRTYGEGQPQHF - TRBJ1-5 TRBV9
TGTGCCAGCAACCCCAGGGGGCCGAACACCGGGGAGCTGTTTTTT CASNPRGPNTGELFF TRBD1 TRBJ2-2 TRBV6-1
TGTGCCAGCTCACCACGTGCAGCGGGTGGCTCTGGGGCCAACGTCCTGACTTTC CASSPRAAGGSGANVLTF - TRBJ2-6 TRBV18
TGTGCCAGCAGCTTGGCACTAGCGGGAGGGGATACGCAGTATTTT CASSLALAGGDTQYF TRBD2 TRBJ2-3 TRBV5-5
TGCGCCAGCAGGTGGGGAGGCGGTGCAAACACCGGGGAGCTGTTTTTT CASRWGGGANTGELFF - TRBJ2-2 TRBV5-1
TGTGCCAGCAGTAGGCAGGGCTGGCCAGATACGCAGTATTTT CASSRQGWPDTQYF - TRBJ2-3 TRBV5-6
TGTGCCAGCTCACCTGCGATAGGCCCCTACTATGGCTACACCTTC CASSPAIGPYYGYTF - TRBJ1-2 TRBV18
TGTGCCAGCAGTTTAGATCTACGCTCCTACAATGAGCAGTTCTTC CASSLDLRSYNEQFF - TRBJ2-1 TRBV28
TGCGCCAGCAGCTTGGGAGGTAGCGGGAGGCTGACGAGCTCCTACAATGAGCAGTTCTTC CASSLGGSGRLTSSYNEQFF TRBD2 TRBJ2-1 TRBV5-1
TGTGCCAGCAGCTTACGGTGGGGTGGGCCAGATACGCAGTATTTT CASSLRWGGPDTQYF - TRBJ2-3 TRBV7-2
TGTGCCAGCAGTTTCCGGGCGACAGGGTTAATTTCCTACGAGCAGTACTTC CASSFRATGLISYEQYF TRBD1 TRBJ2-7 TRBV27
TGTGCCAGCAGTGAATATCAGGGGGCAGGTGGCTACACCTTC CASSEYQGAGGYTF TRBD1 TRBJ1-2 TRBV2
TGTGCCAGCAGTTACTCGAAGAGGACGATGAACACTGAAGCTTTCTTT CASSYSKRTMNTEAFF - TRBJ1-1 TRBV6-5
TGTGCCAGCAGCAGAGCGGGTGCACAGGGGAAAGAGACCCAGTACTTC CASSRAGAQGKETQYF - TRBJ2-5 TRBV11-3
TGCGCCAGCAGCCGCCGGGACGGAACCTACGAGCAGTACTTC CASSRRDGTYEQYF - TRBJ2-7 TRBV5-1
TGCGCCAGCAGCTTGGGCCCGATCCCAGATACGCAGTATTTT CASSLGPIPDTQYF - TRBJ2-3 TRBV5-1
TGTGCCAGCAACGAACGCTACGGACCCTACGAGCAGTACTTC CASNERYGPYEQYF - TRBJ2-7 TRBV2
TGTGCCAGCAGTGATCCGACACGCACGGCTTATGGCTACACCTTC CASSDPTRTAYGYTF - TRBJ1-2 TRBV6-4
TGTGCCAGCAGTTATTACCGCGGTCCCACCGGGGAGCTGTTTTTT CASSYYRGPTGELFF - TRBJ2-2 TRBV6-5
TGTGCCAGCAGCTTCGGGCCGCCCGGAGAGACCCAGTACTTC CASSFGPPGETQYF - TRBJ2-5 TRBV7-6
TGTGCCTGGAGGGGCTCGTATAATACTAATACGCAGTATTTT CAWRGSYNTNTQYF - TRBJ2-3 TRBV30
TGTGCCAGCAGCTTCAAGGTCAGCCGAGACACAGATACGCAGTATTTT CASSFKVSRDTDTQYF - TRBJ2-3 TRBV5-4
TGTGCCAGCAGCCCCATGCCGGGCCAAACCTACGAGCAGTACTTC CASSPMPGQTYEQYF - TRBJ2-7 TRBV6-1